The entry below describes one TCR beta chain. The treatment denotes: some 19 received Ad26.COV2.S at low or high dose, single or two shots; several received placebo; per-sample allocation not given. Sampling took place 63 days after the first vaccine or placebo injection. The sample came from a Boston adult aged 18-55 years. The data are from a study of Ad26.COV2.S vaccination and SARS-CoV-2 variants. Study overall: In the COV1001 trial, the donor was in the Ad26.COV2.S arm. Once or twice, 56 days apart, Ad26.COV2.S was delivered intramuscularly.

Some clones are missing from TCRdb's copy, which holds only in-frame ones; the method was immunoSEQ multiplex PCR. The sample consists of approximately 420,000 clones, approximately 86% of them appearing once. The germline gives CDR1 SGHNT, CDR2 YYREEE (reference sequence). V lost 0 bases and J lost 1, with 10 bases in between. There are 15 residues in the CDR3. V gene TRBV5-4 combines with J gene TRBJ1-1, with D hard to call. This receptor was identified in a person aged 18-60 years who received the Ad26.COV2.S COVID-19 vaccine or a placebo. Specimen: peripheral blood, collected in a trial of Ad26.COV2.S vaccine versus placebo. CDR3 loop: CASSLGWRTNTEAFF. The CDR3, as DNA: TGTGCCAGCAGCTTGGGTTGGAGGACGAACACTGAAGCTTTCTTT.